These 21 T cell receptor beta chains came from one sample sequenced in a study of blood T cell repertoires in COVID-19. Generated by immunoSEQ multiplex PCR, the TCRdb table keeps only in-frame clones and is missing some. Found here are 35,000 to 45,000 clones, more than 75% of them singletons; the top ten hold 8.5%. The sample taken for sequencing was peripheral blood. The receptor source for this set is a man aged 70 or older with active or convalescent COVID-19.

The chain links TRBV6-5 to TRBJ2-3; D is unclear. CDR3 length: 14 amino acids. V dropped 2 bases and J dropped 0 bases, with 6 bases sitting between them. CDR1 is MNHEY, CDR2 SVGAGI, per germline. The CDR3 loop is CASSYQQSTDTQYF. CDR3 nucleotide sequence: TGTGCCAGCAGTTACCAACAGAGCACAGATACGCAGTATTTT.

The CDR3 reads CASSLAIEVHSPLHF. The CDR3, as DNA: TGCGCCAGCAGCTTGGCCATCGAGGTCCATTCACCCCTCCACTTT. V usage is TRBV5-1 and J usage is TRBJ1-6; no definite D call. Germline lookup yields CDR1 SGHRS and CDR2 YFSETQ. This CDR3 spans 15 amino acids. Trimming removed 0 bases from V and 8 bases from J, with 12 bases in between. The full variable domain, rest sourced from reference TRBV5-1 and TRBJ1-6, is KAGVTQTPRYLIKTRGQQVTLSCSPISGHRSVSWYQQTPGQGLQFLFEYFSETQRNKGNFPGRFSGRQFSNSRSEMNVSTLELGDSALYLCASSLAIEVHSPLHFGNGTRLTVT.

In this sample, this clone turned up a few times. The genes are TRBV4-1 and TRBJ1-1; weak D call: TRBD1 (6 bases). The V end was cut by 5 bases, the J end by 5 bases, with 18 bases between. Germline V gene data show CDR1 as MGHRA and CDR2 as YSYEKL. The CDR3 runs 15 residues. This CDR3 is CASSSRGRGATEAFF. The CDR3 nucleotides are TGCGCCAGCAGCTCAAGGGGGAGGGGTGCTACTGAAGCTTTCTTT.

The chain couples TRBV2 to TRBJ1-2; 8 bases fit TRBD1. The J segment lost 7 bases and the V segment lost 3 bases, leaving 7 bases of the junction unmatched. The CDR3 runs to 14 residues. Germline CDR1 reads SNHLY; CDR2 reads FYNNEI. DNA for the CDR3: TGTGCCAGCAGTGACTTCGACAGGGGTGGTGGCTACACCTTC. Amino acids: CASSDFDRGGGYTF.

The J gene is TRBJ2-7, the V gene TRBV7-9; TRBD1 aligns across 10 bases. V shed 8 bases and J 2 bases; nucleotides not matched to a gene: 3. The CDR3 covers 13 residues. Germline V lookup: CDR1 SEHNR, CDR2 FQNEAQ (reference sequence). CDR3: CASGQGGPYEQYF. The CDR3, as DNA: TGTGCCAGCGGACAGGGGGGGCCCTACGAGCAGTACTTC.

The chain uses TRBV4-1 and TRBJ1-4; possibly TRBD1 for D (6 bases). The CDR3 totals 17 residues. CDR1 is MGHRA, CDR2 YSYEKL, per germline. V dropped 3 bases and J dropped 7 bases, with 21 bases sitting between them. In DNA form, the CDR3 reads TGCGCCAGCAGCCAGGAGCGAACCAGGGGTTATGGTGAAAAACTGTTTTTT. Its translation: CASSQERTRGYGEKLFF.

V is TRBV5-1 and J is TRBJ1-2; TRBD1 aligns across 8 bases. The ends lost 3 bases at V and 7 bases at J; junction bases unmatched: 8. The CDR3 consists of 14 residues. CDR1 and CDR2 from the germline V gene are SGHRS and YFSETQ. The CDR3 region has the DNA TGCGCCAGCAGCTACGCAGGGGGCGCGGGTGGCTACACCTTC. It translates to CASSYAGGAGGYTF.

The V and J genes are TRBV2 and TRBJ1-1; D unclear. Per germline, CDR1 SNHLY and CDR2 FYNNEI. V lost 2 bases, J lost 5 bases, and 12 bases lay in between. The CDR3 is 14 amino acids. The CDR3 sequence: CASSESFAGTEAFF. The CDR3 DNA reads TGTGCCAGCAGTGAAAGTTTTGCGGGGACTGAAGCTTTCTTT.

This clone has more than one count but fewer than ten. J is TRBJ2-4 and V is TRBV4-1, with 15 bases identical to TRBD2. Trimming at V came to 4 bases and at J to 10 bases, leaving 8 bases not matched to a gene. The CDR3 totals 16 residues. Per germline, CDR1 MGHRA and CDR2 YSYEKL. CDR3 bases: TGCGCCAGCAGCCCTGGACTAGCGGGGGGGCCGAGGATTCAGTACTTC. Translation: CASSPGLAGGPRIQYF.

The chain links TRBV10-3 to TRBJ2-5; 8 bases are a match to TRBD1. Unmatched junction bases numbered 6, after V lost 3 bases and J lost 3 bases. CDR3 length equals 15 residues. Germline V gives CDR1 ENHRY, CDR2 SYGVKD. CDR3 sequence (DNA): TGTGCCATCAGTGACGTCACGACAGGGGAAGAGACCCAGTACTTC. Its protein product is CAISDVTTGEETQYF.

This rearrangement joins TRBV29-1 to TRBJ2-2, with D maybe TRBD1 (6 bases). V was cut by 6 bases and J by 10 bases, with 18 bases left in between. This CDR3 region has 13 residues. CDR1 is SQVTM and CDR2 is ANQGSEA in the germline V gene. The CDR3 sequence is CSVKFPRGEELFF. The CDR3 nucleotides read TGCAGCGTCAAATTCCCCAGGGGCGAGGAGCTGTTTTTT.

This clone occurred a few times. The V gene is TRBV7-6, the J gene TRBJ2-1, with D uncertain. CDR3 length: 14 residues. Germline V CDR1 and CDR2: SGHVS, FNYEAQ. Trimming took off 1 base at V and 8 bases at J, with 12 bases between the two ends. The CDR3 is CASSLEDRVYEQFF. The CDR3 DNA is TGTGCCAGCAGCTTAGAGGATCGGGTTTATGAGCAGTTCTTC. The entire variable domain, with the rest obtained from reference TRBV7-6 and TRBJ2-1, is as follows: GAGVSQSPRYKVTKRGQDVALRCDPISGHVSLYWYRQALGQGPEFLTYFNYEAQQDKSGLPNDRFSAERPEGSISTLTIQRTEQRDSAMYRCASSLEDRVYEQFFGPGTRLTVL.

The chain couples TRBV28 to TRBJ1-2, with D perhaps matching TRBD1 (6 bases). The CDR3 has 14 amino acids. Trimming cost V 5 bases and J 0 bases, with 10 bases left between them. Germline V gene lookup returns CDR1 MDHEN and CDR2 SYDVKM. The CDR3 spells CASSEGGANYGYTF. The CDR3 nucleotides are TGTGCCAGCAGTGAAGGGGGGGCTAACTATGGCTACACCTTC.

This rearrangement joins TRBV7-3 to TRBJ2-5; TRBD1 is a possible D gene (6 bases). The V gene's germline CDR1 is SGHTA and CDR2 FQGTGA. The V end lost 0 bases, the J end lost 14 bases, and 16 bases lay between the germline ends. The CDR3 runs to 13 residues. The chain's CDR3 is CASSLTREGHIYF. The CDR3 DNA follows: TGTGCCAGCAGCTTAACTAGAGAGGGACATATATACTTC.

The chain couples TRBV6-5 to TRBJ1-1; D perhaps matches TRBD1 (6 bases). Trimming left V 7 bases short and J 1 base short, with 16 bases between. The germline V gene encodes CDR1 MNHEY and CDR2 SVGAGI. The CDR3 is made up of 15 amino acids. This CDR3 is CASKHPRDTNTEAFF. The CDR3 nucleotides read TGTGCCAGCAAGCACCCCCGGGACACGAACACTGAAGCTTTCTTT.

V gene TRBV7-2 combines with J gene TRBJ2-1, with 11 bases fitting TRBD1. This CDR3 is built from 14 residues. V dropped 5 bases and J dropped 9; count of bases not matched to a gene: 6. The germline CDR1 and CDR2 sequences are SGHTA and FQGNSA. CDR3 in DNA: TGTGCCAGCAGCGGGCGGACAGGGGGCAGTGAGCAGTTCTTC. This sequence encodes CASSGRTGGSEQFF.

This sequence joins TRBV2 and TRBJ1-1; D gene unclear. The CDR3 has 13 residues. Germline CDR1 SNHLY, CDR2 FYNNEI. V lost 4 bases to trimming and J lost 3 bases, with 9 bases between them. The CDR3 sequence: CASSVDEYTEAFF. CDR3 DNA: TGTGCCAGCAGTGTCGATGAGTACACTGAAGCTTTCTTT.

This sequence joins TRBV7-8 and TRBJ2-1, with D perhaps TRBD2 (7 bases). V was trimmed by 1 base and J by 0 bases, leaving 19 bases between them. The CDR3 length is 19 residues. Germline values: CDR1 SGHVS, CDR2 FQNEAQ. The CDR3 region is CASSLVRRGPRSSYNEQFF. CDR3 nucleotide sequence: TGTGCCAGCAGCTTAGTCCGGCGGGGGCCCAGGAGCTCCTACAATGAGCAGTTCTTC.

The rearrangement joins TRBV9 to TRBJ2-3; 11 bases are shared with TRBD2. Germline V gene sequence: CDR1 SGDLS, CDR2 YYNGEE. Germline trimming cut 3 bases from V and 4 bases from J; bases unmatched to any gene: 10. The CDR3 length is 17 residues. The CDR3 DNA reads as TGTGCCAGCAGCGCCCTAGCGGGGGGCCTGGGCGCAGATACGCAGTATTTT. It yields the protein CASSALAGGLGADTQYF. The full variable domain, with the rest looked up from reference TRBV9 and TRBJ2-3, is DSGVTQTPKHLITATGQRVTLRCSPRSGDLSVYWYQQSLDQGLQFLIQYYNGEERAKGNILERFSAQQFPDLHSELNLSSLELGDSALYFCASSALAGGLGADTQYFGPGTRLTVL.

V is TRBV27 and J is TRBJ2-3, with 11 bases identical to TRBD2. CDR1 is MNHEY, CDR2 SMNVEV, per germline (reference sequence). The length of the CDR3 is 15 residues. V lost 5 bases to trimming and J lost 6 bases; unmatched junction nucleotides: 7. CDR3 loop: CASSIMTSGVDTQYF. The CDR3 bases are TGTGCCAGCAGTATAATGACTAGCGGGGTTGATACGCAGTATTTT.

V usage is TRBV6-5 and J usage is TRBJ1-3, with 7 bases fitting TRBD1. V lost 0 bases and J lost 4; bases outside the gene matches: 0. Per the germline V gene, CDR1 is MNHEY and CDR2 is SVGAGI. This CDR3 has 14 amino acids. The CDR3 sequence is CASSYSQGGNTIYF. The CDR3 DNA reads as TGTGCCAGCAGTTACTCACAGGGGGGAAACACCATATATTTT.